Listed here is a single T cell receptor beta chain. The antigen is not known. Primers for the PCR totalled 60 Vbeta and 13 Jbeta. The assay was immunoSEQ multiplex PCR, and TCRdb's table has in-frame clones only and misses some. The data show about 140,000 clones, 82% seen once. The data belong to a study of cytomegalovirus exposure and HLA in healthy donors. Study-wide points: For most TCR sequences rarity was the rule, although some public TCRs occurred in many donors. It was shown in a later analysis that HLA-associated TCR beta chains were more clonally expanded than other, equally common chains. Several of the most significant clusters appeared, in a later analysis, to be linked to common viral pathogens. Using a false discovery rate of 0.05, a later analysis showed that approximately 17,000 TCR beta sequences were associated with HLA alleles.

This CDR3 spans 13 amino acids. Trimming shortened V by 6 bases and J by 4 bases, and 10 bases separated the two germline ends. In germline, CDR1 is SGHVS, CDR2 FNYEAQ. This sequence originates from a male donor in good health and CMV-seronegative. This chain uses TRBV7-6 with TRBJ1-5, with D perhaps TRBD1 (5 bases). The specimen was PBMCs. CDR3 in DNA: TGTGCCAGCAGTTGGGGGAGGAATCAGCCCCAGCATTTT. Translation: CASSWGRNQPQHF.